The 8 T cell receptor beta chains reported below all come from one sample, sequenced in a study of blood T cell repertoires in COVID-19. Clones were sequenced by immunoSEQ multiplex PCR, and TCRdb holds only the in-frame ones, with some missing. The data show approximately 300,000 clones, 80% to 90% seen once. The source material was peripheral blood. The source of these receptors is a man aged 40-55 years with acute or convalescent COVID-19.

The chain recombines TRBV9 with TRBJ2-3; TRBD1 agrees at 12 bases. The CDR3 is made up of 15 amino acids. Germline lookup yields CDR1 SGDLS and CDR2 YYNGEE. V lost 3 bases and J lost 5; bases outside the gene matches: 4. CDR3 sequence (DNA): TGTGCCAGCAGCGGCGGGACAGGGGGCAGAGATACGCAGTATTTT. It codes for CASSGGTGGRDTQYF.

The chain uses TRBV6-5 and TRBJ1-2; D perhaps matches TRBD1 (5 bases). The V gene lost 5 bases and the J gene lost 5 bases, with 12 bases spanning the gap. Germline assignment: CDR1 MNHEY and CDR2 SVGAGI. The CDR3 totals 13 residues. CDR3 nucleotides: TGTGCCAGCAGTCCACAGGTTTGGTATGGCTACACCTTC. This sequence encodes CASSPQVWYGYTF.

V gene TRBV19 combines with J gene TRBJ1-1, with D perhaps TRBD1 (6 bases). The V gene lost 11 bases and the J gene lost 0 bases, with 13 bases spanning the gap. Germline-derived CDR1 and CDR2 are LNHDA and SQIVND (reference sequence). The CDR3 is 13 amino acids. In DNA form, the CDR3 reads TGTGCCGCATCGGACAGCCTGAACACTGAAGCTTTCTTT. Translating it yields CAASDSLNTEAFF.

V and J are TRBV30 and TRBJ2-5; 8 nucleotides align to TRBD1. Germline loops: CDR1 GTSNPN, CDR2 SVGIG (reference sequence). V lost 7 bases to trimming and J lost 2 bases; unmatched junction nucleotides: 3. The CDR3 has 12 residues. CDR3 loop: CASGTGQETQYF. The CDR3 nucleotides read TGTGCCTCCGGGACAGGACAAGAGACCCAGTACTTC.

CDR3 amino acids: CASISFGTLNTGELFF. In DNA form, the CDR3 reads TGTGCCAGCATATCTTTCGGGACACTCAACACCGGGGAGCTGTTTTTT. The chain carries TRBV27 and TRBJ2-2, with D possibly being TRBD1 (6 bases). The CDR3 runs 16 residues. V lost 7 bases and J 2 bases, leaving 17 bases between the germline ends. Germline V lookup: CDR1 MNHEY, CDR2 SMNVEV (reference sequence).

This clone was detected once. The chain joins TRBV2 to TRBJ1-2; D gene uncertain. Per germline, CDR1 SNHLY and CDR2 FYNNEI. The germline V and J ends were trimmed by 5 bases and 6 bases, with 19 bases remaining between them. This CDR3 has 15 amino acids. The CDR3 nucleotides are TGTGCCAGCAGTCCCAGGTTTTTACTTGTGAATGGCTACACCTTC. As protein: CASSPRFLLVNGYTF. Combining the CDR3 with reference TRBV2 and TRBJ1-2 gives the whole variable domain EPEVTQTPSHQVTQMGQEVILRCVPISNHLYFYWYRQILGQKVEFLVSFYNNEISEKSEIFDDQFSVERPDGSNFTLKIRSTKLEDSAMYFCASSPRFLLVNGYTFGSGTRLTVV.

This clone appeared a few times. The CDR3 DNA follows: TGCGCCAGCAGCTCTCTTACGACAGGGCGTAACACTGAAGCTTTCTTT. Translating it yields CASSSLTTGRNTEAFF. The chain has TRBV5-1 and TRBJ1-1; 7 nucleotides line up with TRBD1. Germline assignment: CDR1 SGHRS and CDR2 YFSETQ. With V trimmed by 3 bases and J by 2 bases, 10 bases remained unmatched. The CDR3 runs 16 residues.

The rearrangement links TRBV10-3 to TRBJ1-5; D unresolved. Per the germline V gene, CDR1 is ENHRY and CDR2 is SYGVKD. The germline V and J ends were trimmed by 8 bases and 3 bases, with 8 bases remaining between them. The CDR3 totals 12 residues. In DNA form, the CDR3 reads TGTGCCATCCGCGGAGACAATCAGCCCCAGCATTTT. Translated: CAIRGDNQPQHF.